What follows are 26 T cell receptor beta chains derived from one specimen sequenced in a study of cytotoxic CD8 clonotypes in ibrutinib-treated CLL. TCRdb's copy holds only in-frame clones and misses some; the assay was immunoSEQ multiplex PCR. The sample holds under 200,000 clones, about 80% seen once. The sample in question was PBMCs, obtained after 24 months of ibrutinib treatment. These receptors came from a human donor with chronic lymphocytic leukemia.

This clone occurred once. The V gene is TRBV5-1, the J gene TRBJ1-4; no definite D call. CDR3 length: 15 residues. Looked up from germline, CDR1 is SGHRS and CDR2 is YFSETQ. The V and J ends lost 4 bases and 6 bases respectively, with 16 bases between them. CDR3 nucleotides: TGCGCCAGCAGCCCACACAGCACTAACTATGAAAAACTGTTTTTT. Amino acid sequence: CASSPHSTNYEKLFF.

V gene TRBV4-3 combines with J gene TRBJ2-1; D gene ambiguous. Trimming stripped 0 bases from V and 0 bases from J, with 6 bases between. The CDR3 extends over 15 amino acids. Looked up from germline, CDR1 is LGHNA and CDR2 is YSLEER. The CDR3 DNA reads as TGCGCCAGCAGCCAAGAACCTAGCTCCTACAATGAGCAGTTCTTC. This encodes CASSQEPSSYNEQFF.

The chain has TRBV6-1 and TRBJ2-3; D is perhaps TRBD2 (5 bases). In germline, CDR1 is MNHNS, CDR2 SASEGT. The CDR3 runs to 13 residues. The germline V and J ends were trimmed by 8 bases and 0 bases, with 9 bases remaining between them. The CDR3: CASVGGSTDTQYF. CDR3 nucleotides: TGTGCCAGCGTTGGCGGGAGCACAGATACGCAGTATTTT.

This clone was observed a handful of times. The V and J genes are TRBV6-1 and TRBJ2-2; a possible D gene is TRBD1 (6 bases). V lost 2 bases to trimming and J lost 7 bases, with 11 bases between them. CDR3 length: 14 amino acids. CDR1 is MNHNS, CDR2 SASEGT, per germline. CDR3 loop: CASSEQGNRGELFF. The DNA for the CDR3 is TGTGCCAGCAGTGAACAGGGGAATCGCGGGGAGCTGTTTTTT.

This chain joins TRBV7-9 and TRBJ2-1; 9 bases align to TRBD2. The germline V gene has CDR1 SEHNR and CDR2 FQNEAQ (reference sequence). The CDR3 spans 17 residues. With 5 bases clipped from V and 3 bases from J, the junction kept 11 bases outside the gene matches. CDR3 sequence: CASSTGTSLYIYNEQFF. In DNA form, the CDR3 reads TGTGCCAGCAGCACCGGGACTAGCCTATACATCTACAATGAGCAGTTCTTC.

The chain is built from TRBV7-9 and TRBJ2-3; 8 bases agree with TRBD2. The germline V gene has CDR1 SEHNR and CDR2 FQNEAQ (reference sequence). The junction had 2 bases not matched to a gene; V was cut back by 4 bases and J by 8 bases. The CDR3 loop spans 12 amino acids. DNA for the CDR3: TGTGCCAGCAGCTCCCTAGCGGGTACGCAGTATTTT. Amino acids: CASSSLAGTQYF.

In regard to this clone: The same CDR3 also results from other DNA sequences found in this sample. The rearrangement joins TRBV5-1 to TRBJ2-7; unclear D gene. CDR1 SGHRS and CDR2 YFSETQ come from the germline V gene. Trimming removed 0 bases from V and 4 bases from J, with 8 bases in between. The CDR3 has 13 residues. As DNA, the CDR3 is TGCGCCAGCAGCTTGGCGGGCCGGTACGAGCAGTACTTC. As protein: CASSLAGRYEQYF.

The chain employs TRBV30 and TRBJ2-7; D may be TRBD1 (6 bases). V dropped 1 base and J dropped 3 bases, with 7 bases sitting between them. The CDR3 loop spans 12 amino acids. Germline-derived CDR1 and CDR2 are GTSNPN and SVGIG (reference sequence). The CDR3 coding sequence is TGTGCCTGGAGTGAACAGGGCTACGAGCAGTACTTC. Its translation is CAWSEQGYEQYF.

J is TRBJ2-7 and V is TRBV27, with TRBD1 identical over 8 bases. Germline V gene sequence: CDR1 MNHEY, CDR2 SMNVEV (reference sequence). This CDR3 has 14 amino acids. Trimming cost V 6 bases and J 3 bases; bases outside gene matches: 7. The CDR3 region has the DNA TGTGCCAGCAGACCCAGGGGGCCCATCTACGAGCAGTACTTC. It yields the protein CASRPRGPIYEQYF.

This rearrangement joins TRBV4-2 to TRBJ2-7, with D perhaps TRBD1 (6 bases). V dropped 3 bases and J dropped 4 bases, with 19 bases sitting between them. Germline V lookup: CDR1 LGHNA, CDR2 YNFKEQ. This CDR3 comprises 16 residues. In DNA, the CDR3 is TGTGCCAGCAGCCAGGAATTTCAGGGGACCGGTTACGAGCAGTACTTC. It encodes CASSQEFQGTGYEQYF.

J is TRBJ2-3 and V is TRBV5-1, with D unclear. The ends were cut back, 4 bases at V and 2 bases at J, with 5 bases in the middle. The CDR3 is made up of 12 amino acids. Germline-derived CDR1 and CDR2 are SGHRS and YFSETQ. The CDR3 loop is CASSTYTDTQYF. The CDR3 nucleotides are TGCGCCAGCAGCACCTACACAGATACGCAGTATTTT.

The chain is built from TRBV11-2 and TRBJ2-2; TRBD1 agrees at 7 bases. The CDR3 runs to 14 residues. Germline V gene lookup returns CDR1 SGHAT and CDR2 FQNNGV. The V and J ends lost 5 bases and 5 bases, in that order; junction bases with no gene match: 5. CDR3 DNA sequence: TGTGCCAGCAGCAGCCCACAGGGGACCGGGGAGCTGTTTTTT. Its translation: CASSSPQGTGELFF.

The V call is TRBV6-1, the J call TRBJ2-7; D uncertain. The CDR3 is 15 residues long. The germline V gene encodes CDR1 MNHNS and CDR2 SASEGT. Trimming shortened V by 7 bases and J by 0 bases, and 16 bases separated the two germline ends. The CDR3 bases are TGTGCCAGCAAGACCGGAGCCTTAGGCTCCTACGAGCAGTACTTC. Translation gives CASKTGALGSYEQYF.

This chain joins TRBV5-1 and TRBJ2-5; the D gene is possibly TRBD1 (5 bases). The CDR3 totals 18 residues. Germline loops: CDR1 SGHRS, CDR2 YFSETQ. V lost 1 base, J lost 3 bases, and 22 bases lay in between. CDR3 in DNA: TGCGCCAGCAGCTTGAGGGGTTTCGGTATGTTGTTAGAAGAGACCCAGTACTTC. Encoded protein: CASSLRGFGMLLEETQYF.

The gene calls are TRBV18 and TRBJ1-1, with D possibly being TRBD1 (6 bases). V shed 3 bases and J shed 6 bases, with 17 bases lying between them. The CDR3 runs to 15 residues. Germline CDR1 KGHSH, CDR2 LQKENI. The CDR3 sequence is CASSPGGSTHPEAFF. The CDR3 bases are TGTGCCAGCTCACCCGGGGGCAGTACTCACCCTGAAGCTTTCTTT.

V is TRBV7-6 and J is TRBJ1-3; a weak D match, TRBD1 (5 bases). CDR3 size: 17 residues. The V gene lost 1 base and the J gene lost 0 bases, with 13 bases spanning the gap. CDR1 is SGHVS and CDR2 is FNYEAQ in the germline V gene. Written as DNA, the CDR3 is TGTGCCAGCAGCTTAGGGCCAACGGGGGTCTCTGGAAACACCATATATTTT. As protein: CASSLGPTGVSGNTIYF.

The chain combines TRBV21-1 with TRBJ2-1. TRBV21-1 is deemed a pseudogene. The CDR3 is made up of 15 amino acids. The CDR3 spells CAGKRGSADLAEQFF. Written as DNA, the CDR3 is TGTGCCGGGAAGAGGGGCTCGGCAGACCTGGCTGAGCAGTTCTTC.

The chain combines TRBV6-1 with TRBJ2-7, with 7 bases lining up with TRBD1. Germline CDR1 and CDR2: MNHNS and SASEGT. V shed 6 bases, J shed 2 bases, and the junction held 7 bases outside the gene matches. The CDR3 extends over 14 amino acids. The CDR3 is CASRNRDRPYEQYF. The CDR3 DNA sequence: TGTGCCAGCAGAAATAGGGACAGACCCTACGAGCAGTACTTC.

This clone was recorded once. This rearrangement joins TRBV27 to TRBJ2-7; a possible D gene is TRBD2 (5 bases). The CDR3 extends over 15 amino acids. Germline V lookup: CDR1 MNHEY, CDR2 SMNVEV (reference sequence). V lost 4 bases, J lost 5 bases, and 18 bases lay in between. In nucleotides, the CDR3 is TGTGCCAGCAGTTCGAAATATCTTGGAGGAGACGAGCAGTACTTC. Its translation is CASSSKYLGGDEQYF.

The gene calls are TRBV27 and TRBJ2-5, with 10 bases matching TRBD2. The length of the CDR3 is 17 residues. Germline CDR1 is MNHEY and CDR2 is SMNVEV (reference sequence). J lost 3 bases, V lost 3 bases, and 10 bases had no gene match. DNA for the CDR3: TGTGCCAGCAGTTTGTTAGGAGCGGGAGGGCCGAAAGAGACCCAGTACTTC. Amino acid sequence: CASSLLGAGGPKETQYF.

The rearrangement links TRBV28 to TRBJ1-2; D ambiguous. Trimming removed 0 bases at V and 4 bases at J, with 12 bases between. The CDR3 is 15 amino acids. Germline V gene sequence: CDR1 MDHEN, CDR2 SYDVKM. The CDR3 bases are TGTGCCAGCAGTTTATGGGACTCTCAAGGCTATGGCTACACCTTC. This gives the protein CASSLWDSQGYGYTF.

The genes are TRBV4-2 and TRBJ1-3; tentatively, D is TRBD1 (5 bases). Germline V gives CDR1 LGHNA, CDR2 YNFKEQ. This CDR3 contains 15 residues. Trimming stripped 1 base from V and 4 bases from J, with 11 bases between. CDR3 protein: CASSQVGDYGNTIYF. Here the CDR3 DNA reads TGTGCCAGCAGCCAAGTGGGGGATTACGGAAACACCATATATTTT.

This clone was picked up one time. In DNA form, the CDR3 reads TGTGCCAGCAGTTTATCGACAAATGGCAATCAGCCCCAGCATTTT. Translation: CASSLSTNGNQPQHF. V gene TRBV27 combines with J gene TRBJ1-5; the D is unclear. V lost 0 bases and J 2 bases, leaving 8 bases between the germline ends. Germline CDR1 MNHEY, CDR2 SMNVEV (reference sequence). The CDR3 runs to 15 residues.

The V and J genes are TRBV10-1 and TRBJ1-2; 8 bases are shared with TRBD1. The CDR3 has 16 amino acids. V was clipped by 4 bases and J by 1 base; unmatched bases: 8. Looked up from germline, CDR1 is WNHNN and CDR2 is SYGVQD (reference sequence). In DNA form, the CDR3 reads TGCGCCAGCAGTGGGTTCCACAGGGGGGATAACTATGGCTACACCTTC. This sequence encodes CASSGFHRGDNYGYTF.

In its sample, this clone was seen once. This CDR3 is also generated by other DNA sequences in the sample. The chain employs TRBV7-7 and TRBJ1-1; tentative D call: TRBD1 (6 bases). The germline CDR1 and CDR2 sequences are SSHAT and FNYEAQ (reference sequence). The V and J ends lost 5 bases and 1 base respectively, with 8 bases between them. The CDR3 is made up of 13 amino acids. CDR3 in amino acids: CASSQGQNTEAFF. Written as DNA, the CDR3 is TGTGCCAGCAGCCAGGGACAGAACACTGAAGCTTTCTTT.

The genes are TRBV7-3 and TRBJ2-7; D might be TRBD2 (6 bases). Germline V CDR1 and CDR2: SGHTA, FQGTGA. This CDR3 is built from 14 residues. Trimming took 1 base from V and 6 from J, leaving 13 bases between them. For the CDR3, the DNA is TGTGCCAGCAGCTTAATGGTGGGAGCGGGCGAGCAGTACTTC. It yields the protein CASSLMVGAGEQYF.